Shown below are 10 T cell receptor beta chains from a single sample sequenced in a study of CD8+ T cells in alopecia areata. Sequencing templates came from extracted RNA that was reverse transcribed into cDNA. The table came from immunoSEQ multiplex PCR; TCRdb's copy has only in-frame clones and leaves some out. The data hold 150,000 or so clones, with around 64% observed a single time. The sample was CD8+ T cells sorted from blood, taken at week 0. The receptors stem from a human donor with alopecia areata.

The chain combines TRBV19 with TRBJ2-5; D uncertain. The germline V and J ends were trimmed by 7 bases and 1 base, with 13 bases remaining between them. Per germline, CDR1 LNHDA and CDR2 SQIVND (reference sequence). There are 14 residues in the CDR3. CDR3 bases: TGTGCCAGTAATGACCTAAACGCCCAAGAGACCCAGTACTTC. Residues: CASNDLNAQETQYF.

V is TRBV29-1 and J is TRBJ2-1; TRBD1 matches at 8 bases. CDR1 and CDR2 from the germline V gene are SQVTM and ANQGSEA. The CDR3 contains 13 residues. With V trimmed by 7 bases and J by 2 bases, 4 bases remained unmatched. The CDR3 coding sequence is TGCAGCGGACAGGGGAGTCCCTACAATGAGCAGTTCTTC. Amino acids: CSGQGSPYNEQFF.

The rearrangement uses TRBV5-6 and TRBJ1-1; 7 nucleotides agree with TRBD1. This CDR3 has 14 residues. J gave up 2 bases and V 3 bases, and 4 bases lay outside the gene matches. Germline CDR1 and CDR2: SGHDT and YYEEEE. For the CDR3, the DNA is TGTGCCAGCAGCTGGGACAGCCGAAACACTGAAGCTTTCTTT. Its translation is CASSWDSRNTEAFF.

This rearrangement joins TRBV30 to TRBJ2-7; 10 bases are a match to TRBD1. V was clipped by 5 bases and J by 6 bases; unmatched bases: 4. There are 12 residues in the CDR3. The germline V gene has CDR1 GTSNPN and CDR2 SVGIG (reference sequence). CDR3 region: CAWHGTGAEQYF. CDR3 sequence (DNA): TGTGCCTGGCATGGGACAGGGGCCGAGCAGTACTTC.

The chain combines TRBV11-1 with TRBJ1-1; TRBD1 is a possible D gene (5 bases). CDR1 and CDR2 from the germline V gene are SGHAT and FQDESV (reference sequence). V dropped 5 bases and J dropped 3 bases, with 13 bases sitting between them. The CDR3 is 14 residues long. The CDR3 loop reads CASSGLGVYTEAFF. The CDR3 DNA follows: TGTGCCAGCAGCGGACTGGGGGTGTACACTGAAGCTTTCTTT.

CDR3 sequence: CASSLGTTLSYEQYF. As DNA, the CDR3 is TGTGCCAGCAGCTTAGGGACTACTCTCTCCTACGAGCAGTACTTC. J is TRBJ2-5 and V is TRBV7-2; possible D gene TRBD2, 6 bases. The J call may be wrong; the DNA end is better matched by TRBJ2-7. Germline V CDR1 and CDR2: SGHTA, FQGNSA. The CDR3 covers 15 residues.

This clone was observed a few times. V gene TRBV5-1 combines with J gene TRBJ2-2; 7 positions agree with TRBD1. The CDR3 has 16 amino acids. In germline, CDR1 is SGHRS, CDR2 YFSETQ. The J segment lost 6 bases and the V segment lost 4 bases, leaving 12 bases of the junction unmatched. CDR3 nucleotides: TGCGCCAGCAGCCATCTGACAGGGAGTTCCCCCGGGGAGCTGTTTTTT. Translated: CASSHLTGSSPGELFF.

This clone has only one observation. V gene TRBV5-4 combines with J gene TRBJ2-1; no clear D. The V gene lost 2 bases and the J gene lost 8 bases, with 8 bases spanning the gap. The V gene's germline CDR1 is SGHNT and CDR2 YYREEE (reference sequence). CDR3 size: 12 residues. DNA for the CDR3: TGTGCCAGCAGCTTTCTGGTAGATGAGCAGTTCTTC. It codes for CASSFLVDEQFF.

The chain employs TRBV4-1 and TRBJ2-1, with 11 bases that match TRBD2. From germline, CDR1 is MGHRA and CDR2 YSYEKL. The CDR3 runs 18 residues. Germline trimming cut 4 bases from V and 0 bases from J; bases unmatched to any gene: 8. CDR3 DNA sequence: TGCGCCAGCAGCCGTACTAGCGGGGGTACCCGCTCCTACAATGAGCAGTTCTTC. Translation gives CASSRTSGGTRSYNEQFF.

The CDR3 DNA sequence: TGCAGCGTTGAAAGGGGAGTGAACACTGAAGCTTTCTTT. Protein product: CSVERGVNTEAFF. This sequence joins TRBV29-1 and TRBJ1-1; TRBD1 might be the D (5 bases). V was clipped by 2 bases and J by 0 bases, with 7 bases between them. This CDR3 contains 13 residues. Germline V gene data show CDR1 as SQVTM and CDR2 as ANQGSEA.